This TCR beta chain was observed in a study of long-term antiretroviral therapy in people with HIV. Run at survey level, the immunoSEQ assay was version v3.0. Here immunoSEQ multiplex PCR was the method, and the copy in TCRdb shows in-frame clones only, minus some. This table holds tens of thousands of clones, about 95% found once. The receptor comes from a man aged 25 to 40 with HIV. Sequences were derived from unsorted PBMCs, sampled 6 to 6.5 years after starting antiretroviral therapy.

This CDR3 reads CASSFGTAGELFF. CDR3 coding DNA: TGTGCCAGCAGCTTTGGGACAGCCGGGGAGCTGTTTTTT. The chain is built from TRBV5-8 and TRBJ2-2; 7 bases are a match to TRBD1. The junction had 1 base not matched to a gene; V was cut back by 2 bases and J by 6 bases. CDR3 length: 13 residues. CDR1 SGHTS and CDR2 YDEGEE come from the germline V gene.